This T cell receptor beta chain was observed in a study of shared clonotypes between healthy human individuals. Generated by immunoSEQ multiplex PCR, the TCRdb table keeps only in-frame clones and is missing some. The table records 2 million to 3 million clones, over 85% of them present only once. V was shortened by 5 bases and J by 1 base, with 20 bases between the two germline ends. This CDR3 is 17 amino acids long. Germline assignment: CDR1 SEHNR and CDR2 FQNEAQ (reference sequence). The TCR originated in a man younger than 30 in good health. The rearrangement uses TRBV7-9 and TRBJ1-1; possibly TRBD1 for D (6 bases). Material for sequencing was naive CD4+ T cells sorted from blood. Described subset: CD45RA+ positively selected. CDR3 sequence: CASSVGGAGFGNTEAFF. The CDR3 DNA follows: TGTGCCAGCAGCGTGGGGGGCGCCGGGTTTGGGAACACTGAAGCTTTCTTT.